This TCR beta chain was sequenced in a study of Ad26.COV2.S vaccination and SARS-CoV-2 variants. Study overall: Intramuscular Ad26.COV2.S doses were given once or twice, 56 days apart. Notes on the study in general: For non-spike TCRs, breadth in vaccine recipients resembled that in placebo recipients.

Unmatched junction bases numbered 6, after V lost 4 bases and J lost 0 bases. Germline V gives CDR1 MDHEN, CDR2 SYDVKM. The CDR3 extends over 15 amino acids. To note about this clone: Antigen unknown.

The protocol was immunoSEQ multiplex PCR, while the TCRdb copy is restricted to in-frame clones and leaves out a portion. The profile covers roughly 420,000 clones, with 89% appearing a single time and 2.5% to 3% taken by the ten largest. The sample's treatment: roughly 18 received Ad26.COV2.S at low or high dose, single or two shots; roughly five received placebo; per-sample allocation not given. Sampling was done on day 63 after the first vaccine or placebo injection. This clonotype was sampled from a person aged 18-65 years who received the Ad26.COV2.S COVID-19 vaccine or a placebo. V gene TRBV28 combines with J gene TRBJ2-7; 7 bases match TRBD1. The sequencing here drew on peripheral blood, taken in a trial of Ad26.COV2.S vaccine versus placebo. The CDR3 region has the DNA TGTGCCAGCAGTTCAACAGGGGTGAGCTCCTACGAGCAGTACTTC. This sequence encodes CASSSTGVSSYEQYF.